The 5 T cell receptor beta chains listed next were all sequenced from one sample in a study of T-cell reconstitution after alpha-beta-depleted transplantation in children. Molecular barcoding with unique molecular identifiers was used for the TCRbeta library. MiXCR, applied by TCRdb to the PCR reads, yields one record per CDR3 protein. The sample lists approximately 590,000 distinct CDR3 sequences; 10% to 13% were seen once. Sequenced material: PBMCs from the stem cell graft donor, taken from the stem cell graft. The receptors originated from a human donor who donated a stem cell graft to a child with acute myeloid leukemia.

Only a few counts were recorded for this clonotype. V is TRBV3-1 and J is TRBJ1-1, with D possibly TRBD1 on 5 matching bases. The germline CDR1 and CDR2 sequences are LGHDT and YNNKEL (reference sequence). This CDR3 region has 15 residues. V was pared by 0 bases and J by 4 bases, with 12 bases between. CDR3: CASSQDPAGSTEAFF. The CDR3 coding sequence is TGTGCCAGCAGCCAAGATCCCGCAGGGAGCACTGAAGCTTTCTTT. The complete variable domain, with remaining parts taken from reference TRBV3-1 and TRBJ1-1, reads DTAVSQTPKYLVTQMGNDKSIKCEQNLGHDTMYWYKQDSKKFLKIMFSYNNKELIINETVPNRFSPKSPDKAHLNLHINSLELGDSAVYFCASSQDPAGSTEAFFGQGTRLTVV.

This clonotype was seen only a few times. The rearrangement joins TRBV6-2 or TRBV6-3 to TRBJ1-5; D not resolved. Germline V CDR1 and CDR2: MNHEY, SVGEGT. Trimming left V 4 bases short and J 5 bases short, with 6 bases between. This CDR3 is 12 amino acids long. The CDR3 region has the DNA TGTGCCAGCAGTTCCTGGGATCAGCCCCAGCATTTT. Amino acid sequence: CASSSWDQPQHF.

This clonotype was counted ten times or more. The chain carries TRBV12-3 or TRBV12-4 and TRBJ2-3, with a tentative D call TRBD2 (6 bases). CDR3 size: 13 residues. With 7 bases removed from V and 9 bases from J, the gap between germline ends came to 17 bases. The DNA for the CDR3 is TGTGCCAGCACCTGGGGGGAGTTCGGAACGCAGTATTTT. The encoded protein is CASTWGEFGTQYF.

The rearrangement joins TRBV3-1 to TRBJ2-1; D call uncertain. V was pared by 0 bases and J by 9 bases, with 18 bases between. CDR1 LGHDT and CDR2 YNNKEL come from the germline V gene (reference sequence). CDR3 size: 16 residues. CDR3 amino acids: CASSQDLGASRTEQFF. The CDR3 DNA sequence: TGTGCCAGCAGCCAAGATCTGGGCGCCTCCAGAACTGAGCAGTTCTTC.

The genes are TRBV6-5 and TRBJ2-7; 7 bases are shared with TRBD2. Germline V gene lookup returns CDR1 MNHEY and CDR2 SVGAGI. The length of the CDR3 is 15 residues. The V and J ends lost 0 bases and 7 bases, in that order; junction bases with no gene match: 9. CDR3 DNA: TGTGCCAGCAGTTACTCTCATAGGGGAGGGTGGGAGCAGTACTTC. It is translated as CASSYSHRGGWEQYF.